The sample holds one count of the clone carrying this T cell receptor (beta chain). Its specificity is unknown. RNA was extracted with the RNeasy kit, and a quantity of roughly 0.45 to 1 ug was reverse transcribed using random hexamers. The authors amplified TCR beta CDR3 across 54 Vbeta and 13 Jbeta using immunoSEQ multiplex PCR. TCRdb re-derived calls from the immunoSEQ multiplex PCR reads in MiXCR, one entry per CDR3 protein. The table shows some 120,000 distinct CDR3 sequences, with 85% to 95% occurring only once. The T cells that were sequenced for TCR beta were CD8+ and CD4+ cells from blood. The multiple sclerosis control group comprised treatment-naive patients with stable or active relapsing-remitting disease. The data were taken from a study of CD8 T cells in Susac syndrome. The CDR3 consists of 14 residues. CDR1 and CDR2 (germline): ENHRY, SYGVKD. Trimming at V came to 0 bases and at J to 13 bases, leaving 6 bases not matched to a gene.

The study's findings and limits: The study's TCR sequencing and HLA analysis drew on a certain number of individuals. That number was acknowledged as relatively small.

The sequenced sample was CD8+ T cells from PBMCs. The clonotype comes from a human donor with multiple sclerosis. The chain links TRBV10-3 to TRBJ2-7; 13 positions match TRBD2. CDR3 nucleotide sequence: TGTGCCATCAGTGAGTCTGGGACTAGCGGGACCGCATACGTC. This codes for CAISESGTSGTAYV.